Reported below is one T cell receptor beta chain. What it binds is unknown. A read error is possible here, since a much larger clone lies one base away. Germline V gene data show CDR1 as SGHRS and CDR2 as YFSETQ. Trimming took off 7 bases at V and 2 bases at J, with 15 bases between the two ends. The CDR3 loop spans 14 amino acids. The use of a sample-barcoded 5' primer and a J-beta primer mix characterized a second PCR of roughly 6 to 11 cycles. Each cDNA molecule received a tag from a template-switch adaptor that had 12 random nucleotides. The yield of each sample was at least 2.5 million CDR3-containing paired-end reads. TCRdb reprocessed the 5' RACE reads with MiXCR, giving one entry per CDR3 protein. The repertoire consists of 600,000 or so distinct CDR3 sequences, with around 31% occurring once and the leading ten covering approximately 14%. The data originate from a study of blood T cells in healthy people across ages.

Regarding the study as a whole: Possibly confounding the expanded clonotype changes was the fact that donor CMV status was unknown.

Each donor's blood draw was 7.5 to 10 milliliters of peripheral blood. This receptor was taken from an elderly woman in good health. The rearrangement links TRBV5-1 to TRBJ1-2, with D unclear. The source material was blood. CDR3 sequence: CASGEDGSNYGYTF. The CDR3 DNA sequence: TGCGCCAGCGGCGAAGACGGGTCGAACTATGGCTACACCTTC.